Shown below are 7 T cell receptor beta chains from a single sample sequenced in a study of blood T cell repertoires in COVID-19. TCRdb's table, derived via immunoSEQ multiplex PCR, lists solely in-frame clones and lacks some. The sample lists around 250,000 clones, roughly 79% occurring once. The specimen sequenced was PBMCs or T cells enriched from blood (not recorded which). Receptors originate from a man aged 40-55 years who had recovered from COVID-19.

This clone was seen a handful of times. The chain uses TRBV4-2 and TRBJ2-1; 10 nucleotides align to TRBD2. CDR1 is LGHNA and CDR2 is YNFKEQ in the germline V gene. V lost 4 bases and J lost 1; bases outside the gene matches: 4. CDR3 length: 16 residues. CDR3 amino acids: CASSPTGLASYNEQFF. The CDR3 DNA reads TGTGCCAGCAGCCCGACGGGACTAGCGTCCTACAATGAGCAGTTCTTC.

The J gene is TRBJ1-4, the V gene TRBV28; D is unclear. CDR1 and CDR2 from the germline V gene are MDHEN and SYDVKM. Trimming removed 8 bases from V and 11 bases from J, with 18 bases in between. CDR3 length: 13 amino acids. CDR3 DNA: TGTGCCAGCCGAAGGCCCGGAGCCACGAAACTGTTTTTT. Translated: CASRRPGATKLFF.

The chain carries TRBV11-2 and TRBJ1-1; weak D call: TRBD1 (5 bases). Germline CDR1 is SGHAT and CDR2 is FQNNGV. The CDR3 length is 14 residues. V was shortened by 3 bases and J by 2 bases, with 10 bases between the two germline ends. The CDR3 DNA reads as TGTGCCAGCAGCTTTGTGGGGGGTAACACTGAAGCTTTCTTT. This gives the protein CASSFVGGNTEAFF.

A note on this clone: The junction does not match germline at one end; this may be a read error. The chain joins TRBV5-5 to TRBJ1-1; D ambiguous. The CDR3 has 15 residues. The germline gives CDR1 SGHKS, CDR2 YYEKEE (reference sequence). The DNA for the CDR3 is TGTGCCAGCCGCTTTGATTTGGCCCTGAACACTGAAGCTTTCTTT. Its translation is CASRFDLALNTEAFF.

The chain employs TRBV20-1 and TRBJ1-1; D perhaps matches TRBD1 (6 bases). V shed 7 bases and J shed 3 bases, with 9 bases lying between them. Germline lookup yields CDR1 DFQATT and CDR2 SNEGSKA (reference sequence). The CDR3 consists of 11 residues. The CDR3 loop reads CSVSGDTEAFF. In DNA, the CDR3 is TGCAGTGTCTCAGGGGACACTGAAGCTTTCTTT.

Of note for this clone: Other DNA sequences in this sample translate to the same CDR3. The rearrangement links TRBV6-5 to TRBJ1-2; maybe TRBD1 (5 bases). Trimming took off 2 bases at V and 4 bases at J, with 8 bases between the two ends. Germline-derived CDR1 and CDR2 are MNHEY and SVGAGI. This CDR3 region has 13 residues. The CDR3 here is CASSYGGGYGYTF. In DNA form, the CDR3 reads TGTGCCAGCAGTTACGGGGGAGGCTATGGCTACACCTTC.

J is TRBJ2-4 and V is TRBV2, with 12 bases identical to TRBD1. V was clipped by 6 bases and J by 0 bases; unmatched bases: 12. The CDR3 runs 19 residues. Germline assignment: CDR1 SNHLY and CDR2 FYNNEI. CDR3 sequence (DNA): TGTGCCAGCAGAGAGCAATGGGACAGGGGGCCTTTAGCCAAAAACATTCAGTACTTC. It specifies CASREQWDRGPLAKNIQYF. The full variable domain, rest sourced from reference TRBV2 and TRBJ2-4, is EPEVTQTPSHQVTQMGQEVILRCVPISNHLYFYWYRQILGQKVEFLVSFYNNEISEKSEIFDDQFSVERPDGSNFTLKIRSTKLEDSAMYFCASREQWDRGPLAKNIQYFGAGTRLSVL.